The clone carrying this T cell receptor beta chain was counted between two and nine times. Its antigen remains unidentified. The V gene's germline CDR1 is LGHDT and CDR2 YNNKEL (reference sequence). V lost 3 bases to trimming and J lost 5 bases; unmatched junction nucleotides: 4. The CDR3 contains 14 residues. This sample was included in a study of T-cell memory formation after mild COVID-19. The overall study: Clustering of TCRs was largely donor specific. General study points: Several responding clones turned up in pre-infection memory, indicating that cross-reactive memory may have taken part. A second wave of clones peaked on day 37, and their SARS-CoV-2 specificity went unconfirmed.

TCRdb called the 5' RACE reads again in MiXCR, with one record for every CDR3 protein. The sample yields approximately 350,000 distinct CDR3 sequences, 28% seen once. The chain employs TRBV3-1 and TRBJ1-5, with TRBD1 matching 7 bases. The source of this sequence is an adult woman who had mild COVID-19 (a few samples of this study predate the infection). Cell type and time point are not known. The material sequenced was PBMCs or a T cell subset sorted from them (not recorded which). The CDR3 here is CASSHGTAYQPQHF. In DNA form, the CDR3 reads TGTGCCAGCAGCCACGGGACAGCCTATCAGCCCCAGCATTTT. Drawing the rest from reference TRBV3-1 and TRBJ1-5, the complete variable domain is DTAVSQTPKYLVTQMGNDKSIKCEQNLGHDTMYWYKQDSKKFLKIMFSYNNKELIINETVPNRFSPKSPDKAHLNLHINSLELGDSAVYFCASSHGTAYQPQHFGDGTRLSIL.